A single sample gave rise to the 19 T cell receptor beta chains below, sequenced in a study of identical twins. TCRdb re-analysed the 5' RACE reads in MiXCR, keeping a single row per CDR3 protein. The table records about 890,000 distinct CDR3 sequences, about 12% of them present only once. This sample also appeared in a second study, on yellow fever vaccine responses in identical twins.

The sequenced sample consisted of PBMCs. These receptor sequences come from a woman aged 18-35 years in good health.

The chain uses TRBV19 and TRBJ2-1; D may be TRBD1 (5 bases). V lost 7 bases, J lost 7 bases, and 17 bases lay in between. Germline CDR1 is LNHDA and CDR2 is SQIVND (reference sequence). This CDR3 spans 14 amino acids. CDR3: CASKWAGLGNEQFF. The CDR3 DNA is TGTGCCAGTAAATGGGCAGGGCTTGGGAATGAGCAGTTCTTC.

The chain uses TRBV3-1 and TRBJ2-7; 9 nucleotides agree with TRBD1. The V gene's germline CDR1 is LGHDT and CDR2 YNNKEL (reference sequence). The CDR3 is 17 amino acids. Trimming took 2 bases from V and 5 from J; bases not matched to a gene: 13. Here the CDR3 reads CASSQISGTGSFNEQYF. The CDR3 DNA is TGTGCCAGCAGCCAAATCTCCGGGACAGGGAGTTTCAACGAGCAGTACTTC.

This clonotype was counted a few times. The chain employs TRBV20-1 and TRBJ2-5, with a weak D call TRBD1 (5 bases). V shed 0 bases and J shed 2 bases, with 13 bases lying between them. Germline V gene sequence: CDR1 DFQATT, CDR2 SNEGSKA (reference sequence). This CDR3 has 15 residues. This CDR3 reads CSARDWGRRQETQYF. CDR3 bases: TGCAGTGCTAGAGATTGGGGCAGGCGGCAAGAGACCCAGTACTTC.

The chain combines TRBV20-1 with TRBJ2-1; 8 nucleotides align to TRBD1. V lost 3 bases to trimming and J lost 4 bases; unmatched junction nucleotides: 8. This CDR3 contains 15 residues. Per germline, CDR1 DFQATT and CDR2 SNEGSKA (reference sequence). CDR3 protein: CSASVQGASYNEQFF. The CDR3 DNA reads as TGCAGTGCTAGCGTCCAGGGGGCGTCATACAATGAGCAGTTCTTC.

The chain employs TRBV20-1 and TRBJ2-7; 12 bases agree with TRBD2. The germline V gene has CDR1 DFQATT and CDR2 SNEGSKA (reference sequence). The V gene end was trimmed by 2 bases and the J gene end by 0 bases; junction bases not matched to a gene: 2. This CDR3 is 15 amino acids long. This CDR3 reads CSARTLAGGSYEQYF. In DNA form, the CDR3 reads TGCAGTGCTAGAACACTAGCGGGAGGCTCCTACGAGCAGTACTTC.

This clonotype was observed a handful of times. The chain recombines TRBV7-9 with TRBJ2-7; D is possibly TRBD1 or TRBD2 (5 bases each). The CDR3 consists of 16 residues. V was pared by 5 bases and J by 2 bases, with 19 bases between. Looked up from germline, CDR1 is SEHNR and CDR2 is FQNEAQ (reference sequence). The CDR3 nucleotides read TGTGCCAGCAGCCAGGATGTGGGGCGGAGGCCCTACGAGCAGTACTTC. It is translated as CASSQDVGRRPYEQYF. Full variable domain (missing parts from reference TRBV7-9 and TRBJ2-7): DTGVSQNPRHKITKRGQNVTFRCDPISEHNRLYWYRQTLGQGPEFLTYFQNEAQLEKSRLLSDRFSAERPKGSFSTLEIQRTEQGDSAMYLCASSQDVGRRPYEQYFGPGTRLTVT.

The chain combines TRBV6-5 with TRBJ1-4; D uncertain. The V and J ends lost 1 base and 12 bases respectively, with 6 bases between them. Germline V CDR1 and CDR2: MNHEY, SVGAGI. The length of the CDR3 is 11 residues. The CDR3 nucleotides read TGTGCCAGCAGTTACTTTGGGGAACTGTTTTTT. The encoded protein is CASSYFGELFF.

The rearrangement uses TRBV20-1 and TRBJ2-7; D unresolved. V was trimmed by 3 bases and J by 3 bases, leaving 12 bases between them. Per germline, CDR1 DFQATT and CDR2 SNEGSKA (reference sequence). This CDR3 has 13 residues. The CDR3 loop is CSASWADNYEQYF. CDR3 nucleotide sequence: TGCAGTGCTAGTTGGGCTGACAACTACGAGCAGTACTTC.

V and J are TRBV5-1 and TRBJ2-5; D remains unclear. This CDR3 comprises 14 residues. The V gene lost 4 bases and the J gene lost 4 bases, with 14 bases spanning the gap. Germline values: CDR1 SGHRS, CDR2 YFSETQ. The CDR3 DNA reads TGCGCCAGCAGCCTTGGCCAGGTCGGAGAGACCCAGTACTTC. It codes for CASSLGQVGETQYF.

V is TRBV6-1 and J is TRBJ2-1, with 8 nucleotides matching TRBD2. V shed 5 bases, J shed 8 bases, and the junction held 8 bases outside the gene matches. CDR1 is MNHNS and CDR2 is SASEGT in the germline V gene. There are 14 residues in the CDR3. The CDR3 protein is CASSPGTSSDEQFF. The CDR3 nucleotides read TGTGCCAGCAGTCCCGGGACTAGTTCAGATGAGCAGTTCTTC.

This chain uses TRBV27 with TRBJ2-3, with 10 bases identical to TRBD1. The CDR3 is 15 amino acids. The junction had 8 bases not matched to a gene; V was cut back by 1 base and J by 10 bases. CDR1 and CDR2 (germline): MNHEY, SMNVEV (reference sequence). The CDR3, as DNA: TGTGCCAGCAGTTTATGGGGACAGGGGACCCCGCCGCAGTATTTT. It translates to CASSLWGQGTPPQYF.

This chain joins TRBV28 and TRBJ2-7, with a possible D match to TRBD1 (5 bases). In germline, CDR1 is MDHEN, CDR2 SYDVKM. This CDR3 region has 15 residues. The V end was cut by 7 bases, the J end by 7 bases, with 23 bases between. CDR3 bases: TGTGCCAGCAATTTTCGGAAGGCAGGGAATTCGGAGCAGTACTTC. Its protein is CASNFRKAGNSEQYF.

The CDR3 nucleotides read TGTGCCAGCAGCTTAGGGGGACAGTACGAAGCTTTCTTT. As protein: CASSLGGQYEAFF. This chain joins TRBV11-2 and TRBJ1-1; 7 bases map to TRBD1. The CDR3 length is 13 residues. With V trimmed by 1 base and J by 8 bases, 4 bases remained unmatched. Germline CDR1 and CDR2: SGHAT and FQNNGV.

This clonotype has a count of ten or more. V is TRBV5-1 and J is TRBJ2-2; TRBD1 is a possible D gene (6 bases). The germline CDR1 and CDR2 sequences are SGHRS and YFSETQ. Trimming cost V 4 bases and J 5 bases, with 12 bases left between them. This CDR3 comprises 14 residues. CDR3 sequence reads: CASSQKTGTGELFF. The CDR3 DNA reads as TGCGCCAGCAGCCAAAAAACAGGGACCGGGGAGCTGTTTTTT.

The V and J genes are TRBV7-4 and TRBJ2-5; 7 nucleotides line up with TRBD1. CDR1 is SGHVT and CDR2 is SQSDAQ in the germline V gene. V trimming: 5 bases; J trimming: 4 bases; junction bases outside the gene matches: 13. This CDR3 comprises 16 residues. The CDR3 protein is CASSPLRDSNTETQYF. The CDR3 DNA is TGTGCCAGCAGCCCACTCCGGGACAGCAACACAGAGACCCAGTACTTC.

Comments on this clonotype: A read error may explain this, as a much larger clone is one base away. The V and J genes are TRBV6-5 and TRBJ2-1; 10 bases are shared with TRBD2. The CDR3 length is 15 residues. V shed 0 bases, J shed 4 bases, and the junction held 0 bases outside the gene matches. CDR1 MNHEY and CDR2 SVGAGI come from the germline V gene. The CDR3 nucleotides are TGTGCCAGCAGTTACTCGACTAGCGGGTACAATGAGCAGTTCTTC. Translated, it gives CASSYSTSGYNEQFF.

This clonotype has just a few counts. This rearrangement joins TRBV10-3 to TRBJ1-3; no reliable D call. CDR1 is ENHRY and CDR2 is SYGVKD in the germline V gene. The CDR3 extends over 14 amino acids. V dropped 6 bases and J dropped 2 bases, with 11 bases sitting between them. DNA of the CDR3: TGTGCCATCAGCGACCTAAGTACTGGAAACACCATATATTTT. Translation: CAISDLSTGNTIYF.

V and J are TRBV11-2 and TRBJ2-7; 11 bases agree with TRBD2. V lost 2 bases, J lost 3 bases, and 6 bases stayed unmatched. Germline-derived CDR1 and CDR2 are SGHAT and FQNNGV. This CDR3 has 16 residues. CDR3: CASSLRLAGSGYEQYF. Written as DNA, the CDR3 is TGTGCCAGCAGCTTAAGACTAGCGGGGTCGGGCTACGAGCAGTACTTC.

This clonotype was detected a few times. V and J are TRBV7-9 and TRBJ2-4; 9 nucleotides match TRBD1. The junction had 5 bases not matched to a gene; V was cut back by 1 base and J by 16 bases. Germline V gene sequence: CDR1 SEHNR, CDR2 FQNEAQ (reference sequence). The CDR3 has 12 amino acids. CDR3 in DNA: TGTGCCAGCAGCTTAGGTGGGGACAGGGAATACTTC. The encoded protein is CASSLGGDREYF.